The sequence of this T cell receptor (beta chain) was determined in a study of T cells in narcolepsy. The overall study: Patients with NT1 or NT2 and healthy control donors were enrolled.

Notes on this clone: Its antigen is still unknown.

The germline V and J ends were trimmed by 4 bases and 7 bases, with 17 bases remaining between them. This CDR3 has 15 amino acids. Germline V gives CDR1 SGHRS, CDR2 YFSETQ. Study-level points and caveats: Reportedly, autoreactive clonotypes were serially detected in patients' blood but not controls'.

The repertoire was sequenced with immunoSEQ multiplex PCR; TCRdb's copy has only in-frame clones and lacks some. The data show 30,000 to 45,000 clones, about 85% seen once. The V and J genes are TRBV5-1 and TRBJ1-4; possible D gene TRBD1, 6 bases. This receptor was taken from a human donor with narcolepsy. The specimen was CD45RA- memory CD4+ T cells from PBMCs. The CDR3 DNA sequence: TGCGCCAGCAGCAAAGAACAGGGAGGGGGTGAAAAACTGTTTTTT. Protein sequence: CASSKEQGGGEKLFF.